The 25 T cell receptor beta chains in this list originate from one sample, sequenced in a study of Graves' ophthalmopathy and Graves' hyperthyroidism. RNA transcripts served as template for amplifying TCR beta CDR3 sequences. RT-PCR with HTBI primers came first, then second-round multiplex PCR. TCRdb reprocessed the multiplex PCR reads with MiXCR, giving one entry per CDR3 protein. The table records under 350,000 distinct CDR3 sequences, 17% of them present only once. The sample consisted of peripheral blood. The origin of the receptors is an adult man with Graves' ophthalmopathy.

This clonotype showed up many times. V gene TRBV20-1 combines with J gene TRBJ2-7, with 9 positions matching TRBD2. This CDR3 spans 17 amino acids. Germline CDR1 DFQATT, CDR2 SNEGSKA (reference sequence). V gave up 6 bases and J gave up 0 bases; unmatched junction bases: 15. In DNA, the CDR3 is TGCAGTGCCGTCACCCGGGCTAGCGGGGACATCTCCTACGAGCAGTACTTC. This sequence encodes CSAVTRASGDISYEQYF.

In its sample, this clonotype was seen many times. The chain links TRBV5-6 to TRBJ2-2; D might be TRBD2 (6 bases). The CDR3 spans 18 residues. The V end was cut by 4 bases, the J end by 0 bases, with 19 bases between. Per the germline V gene, CDR1 is SGHDT and CDR2 is YYEEEE. This chain's CDR3 is CASSTLAYVYANTGELFF. CDR3 DNA: TGTGCCAGCAGCACCCTAGCGTACGTCTACGCGAACACCGGGGAGCTGTTTTTT.

The gene calls are TRBV7-2 and TRBJ2-7; no firm D call. The length of the CDR3 is 12 residues. Between the trimmed V and J ends, which lost 0 bases and 12 bases, there was a span of 12 bases. CDR1 is SGHTA, CDR2 FQGNSA, per germline. The CDR3 DNA is TGTGCCAGCAGCTTAGCGGCTGGCAACCCGTACTTC. Residues: CASSLAAGNPYF. Supplemented by reference TRBV7-2 and TRBJ2-7, the full variable domain reads GAGVSQSPSNKVTEKGKDVELRCDPISGHTALYWYRQSLGQGLEFLIYFQGNSAPDKSGLPSDRFSAERTGGSVSTLTIQRTQQEDSAVYLCASSLAAGNPYFGPGTRLTVT.

Many counts were recorded for this clonotype. V usage is TRBV5-1 and J usage is TRBJ2-5; 8 bases align to TRBD1. This CDR3 contains 17 residues. Germline-derived CDR1 and CDR2 are SGHRS and YFSETQ. Unmatched junction bases numbered 11, after V lost 0 bases and J lost 4 bases. Here the CDR3 reads CASSLALIGQGRETQYF. The CDR3 region has the DNA TGCGCCAGCAGCTTGGCTCTAATCGGACAGGGACGAGAGACCCAGTACTTC.

The chain uses TRBV4-1 and TRBJ2-7, with no clear D. V was clipped by 3 bases and J by 6 bases, with 12 bases between them. The germline V gene encodes CDR1 MGHRA and CDR2 YSYEKL. The CDR3 has 13 amino acids. The CDR3 region has the DNA TGCGCCAGCAGCCATTCCAGAAGCACCGAGCAGTACTTC. Protein product: CASSHSRSTEQYF.

The table lists this clonotype with many counts. The J gene is TRBJ2-5, the V gene TRBV7-2; 9 bases agree with TRBD2. V shed 9 bases and J 4 bases; nucleotides not matched to a gene: 6. The CDR3 contains 13 residues. The germline V gene has CDR1 SGHTA and CDR2 FQGNSA. DNA of the CDR3: TGTGCCAGTGACGGGACTAGCATAGAGACCCAGTACTTC. This sequence encodes CASDGTSIETQYF.

This clonotype was observed a few times. The junction departs from germline at one end; a sequencing error may be responsible. The rearrangement joins TRBV12-3 or TRBV12-4 to TRBJ2-7; D possibly matches TRBD1 or TRBD2 (6 bases each). This CDR3 has 14 residues. Written as DNA, the CDR3 is TGTGCCAGCAGTAAGATAGGGGGAGGCTACGAGCAGTCCTTC. Protein sequence: CASSKIGGGYEQSF.

This clonotype was found a few times. This chain joins TRBV7-3 and TRBJ2-7, with 9 bases aligning to TRBD2. The trim removed 5 bases at V and 3 bases at J, leaving 5 bases unmatched. The CDR3 totals 14 residues. CDR1 is SGHTA and CDR2 is FQGTGA in the germline V gene. In DNA form, the CDR3 reads TGTGCCAGCAGCCGGACTAGCGCAAGCTACGAGCAGTACTTC. Protein sequence: CASSRTSASYEQYF.

This clonotype showed up just a few times. Sequence at one end of the junction differs from germline and may be a read error. The chain employs TRBV6-2 or TRBV6-3 and TRBJ2-5, with unresolved D. The CDR3 is made up of 13 amino acids. CDR1 MNHEY and CDR2 SVGEGT come from the germline V gene. The CDR3 sequence is CARNRPVKETQYF. CDR3 DNA sequence: TGTGCCAGGAACCGGCCGGTCAAAGAGACTCAGTACTTC.

This clonotype came up many times. The genes are TRBV10-3 and TRBJ1-1; TRBD1 is a possible D gene (5 bases). In germline, CDR1 is ENHRY, CDR2 SYGVKD. This CDR3 has 14 residues. Trimming took 6 bases from V and 1 from J, leaving 12 bases between them. CDR3 sequence (DNA): TGTGCCATCAGGGGGCAGGACCAGAACACTGAAGCTTTCTTT. Translated, it gives CAIRGQDQNTEAFF.

This clonotype was seen ten or more times. The chain joins TRBV30 to TRBJ2-7; no clear D gene. Germline assignment: CDR1 GTSNPN and CDR2 SVGIG (reference sequence). V lost 2 bases, J lost 0 bases, and 8 bases lay in between. CDR3 length: 13 amino acids. The CDR3 DNA reads TGTGCCTGGAGTTTCTACAACTCCTACGAGCAGTACTTC. Amino acid sequence: CAWSFYNSYEQYF. Looking up the rest from reference TRBV30 and TRBJ2-7 gives the full variable domain: SQTIHQWPATLVQPVGSPLSLECTVEGTSNPNLYWYRQAAGRGLQLLFYSVGIGQISSEVPQNLSASRPQDRQFILSSKKLLLSDSGFYLCAWSFYNSYEQYFGPGTRLTVT.

This clonotype was counted at least ten times. J is TRBJ2-7 and V is TRBV28; the match to TRBD1 covers 9 bases. This CDR3 region has 16 residues. The junction had 10 bases not matched to a gene; V was cut back by 6 bases and J by 1 base. Germline V gene data show CDR1 as MDHEN and CDR2 as SYDVKM. CDR3 DNA: TGTGCCAGCAGACGGACAGGGGCTTGGGAATCCTACGAGCAGTACTTC. It encodes CASRRTGAWESYEQYF.

About this clonotype: Being one base from a much bigger clone, this may be a read error. The chain combines TRBV5-1 with TRBJ2-7; 8 positions match TRBD2. CDR3 length: 15 amino acids. The germline CDR1 and CDR2 sequences are SGHRS and YFSETQ. In DNA form, the CDR3 reads TGCGTCAGCAGCTTGGTAGGTAGCGGGGATTACGAGCAGTACTTC. It specifies CVSSLVGSGDYEQYF.

This clonotype has at least ten counts. The chain is built from TRBV7-2 and TRBJ2-4, with D unclear. The V gene's germline CDR1 is SGHTA and CDR2 FQGNSA. V gave up 5 bases and J gave up 7 bases, with 12 bases separating them. The CDR3 is 13 residues long. The CDR3 loop is CASSAGGRNIQYF. DNA of the CDR3: TGTGCCAGCAGCGCTGGTGGACGGAACATTCAGTACTTC.

This clonotype was recorded many times. This rearrangement joins TRBV30 to TRBJ2-7; D uncertain. V gave up 5 bases and J gave up 6 bases, with 11 bases separating them. Looked up from germline, CDR1 is GTSNPN and CDR2 is SVGIG (reference sequence). The CDR3 runs 11 residues. CDR3 in amino acids: CAWSTPLEQYF. In DNA form, the CDR3 reads TGTGCCTGGTCTACACCGCTCGAGCAGTACTTC.

There are a few counts of this clonotype. The chain is built from TRBV20-1 and TRBJ2-7; D unclear. This CDR3 is 14 amino acids long. Trimming pared 0 bases from V and 1 base from J, leaving 10 bases between. Germline V gene data show CDR1 as DFQATT and CDR2 as SNEGSKA (reference sequence). The CDR3 loop reads CSARDSAVSYEQYF. DNA of the CDR3: TGCAGTGCTAGAGATTCGGCCGTTTCCTACGAGCAGTACTTC.

There are many counts of this clonotype. A much larger clone differs from this one at a single base, so this may be a read error. The chain employs TRBV20-1 and TRBJ2-5; a weak D match, TRBD1 (6 bases). The CDR3 sequence is 13 residues long. Germline loops: CDR1 DFQATT, CDR2 SNEGSKA (reference sequence). This CDR3 reads CSATRQVQETQHF. CDR3 nucleotide sequence: TGCAGTGCTACCCGACAGGTCCAAGAGACCCAGCACTTC.

This clonotype was seen a few times. The chain joins TRBV4-1 to TRBJ2-3, with D maybe TRBD1 (7 bases). V was trimmed by 3 bases and J by 8 bases, leaving 12 bases between them. Germline loops: CDR1 MGHRA, CDR2 YSYEKL. The CDR3 is 13 amino acids. CDR3 sequence: CASSQAQGGTQYF. In DNA, the CDR3 is TGCGCCAGCAGCCAGGCCCAGGGGGGTACGCAGTATTTT.

This clonotype was observed many times. The CDR3 coding sequence is TGCGCCAGCAGCCAAGAGCTAGCGGAAGAGACCCAGTACTTC. Translated: CASSQELAEETQYF. V is TRBV4-1 and J is TRBJ2-5; 7 nucleotides match TRBD2. Germline V gene data show CDR1 as MGHRA and CDR2 as YSYEKL. The CDR3 covers 14 residues. Trimming took 0 bases from V and 3 from J; bases not matched to a gene: 1.

This clonotype occurred many times. The chain has TRBV27 and TRBJ2-5; 14 bases line up with TRBD2. The CDR3 runs 15 residues. V gave up 3 bases and J gave up 5 bases; unmatched junction bases: 2. Germline values: CDR1 MNHEY, CDR2 SMNVEV (reference sequence). The CDR3 DNA is TGTGCCAGCAGTTTTGGACTAGCGGGAGGCGAGACCCAGTACTTC. Protein product: CASSFGLAGGETQYF.

This clonotype was counted ten times or more. The CDR3 here is CATSRDRGGSGANVLTF. As DNA, the CDR3 is TGTGCCACCAGCAGAGATCGGGGGGGCTCTGGGGCCAACGTCCTGACTTTC. V gene TRBV15 combines with J gene TRBJ2-6; 8 bases map to TRBD2. Per germline, CDR1 LNHNV and CDR2 YYDKDF (reference sequence). The CDR3 runs 17 residues. Trimming cost V 0 bases and J 0 bases; bases outside gene matches: 1.

This clonotype was found many times. The chain uses TRBV30 and TRBJ2-5, with 7 bases aligning to TRBD2. Germline V CDR1 and CDR2: GTSNPN, SVGIG (reference sequence). This CDR3 is 12 amino acids long. The V segment lost 0 bases and the J segment 5 bases; nucleotides outside the gene matches: 0. The CDR3 here is CAWSVSGETQYF. DNA for the CDR3: TGTGCCTGGAGTGTTAGCGGGGAGACCCAGTACTTC.

The rearrangement uses TRBV12-3 or TRBV12-4 and TRBJ2-7; perhaps TRBD2 as D (5 bases). V lost 3 bases and J 1 base, leaving 10 bases between the germline ends. CDR3 length: 14 amino acids. CDR3 amino acids: CASSFQDSSYEQYF. CDR3 sequence (DNA): TGTGCCAGCAGTTTTCAGGACTCGTCCTACGAGCAGTACTTC.

This clonotype has a count of ten or more. V and J are TRBV5-4 and TRBJ2-5; D possibly corresponds to TRBD1 (5 bases). The CDR3 is 13 residues long. The germline CDR1 and CDR2 sequences are SGHNT and YYREEE (reference sequence). The V and J ends lost 5 bases and 5 bases respectively, with 13 bases between them. CDR3 DNA sequence: TGTGCCAGCAGAGGGGCGCGGCGCGAGACCCAGTACTTC. This translates into CASRGARRETQYF.

This clonotype was detected ten times or more. This sequence joins TRBV7-2 and TRBJ1-1, with no clear D. Trimming stripped 4 bases from V and 6 bases from J, with 18 bases between. Germline V gives CDR1 SGHTA, CDR2 FQGNSA. The CDR3 has 15 amino acids. CDR3 sequence (DNA): TGTGCCAGCAGCTATCTCGGACTCATCGGGGCTGAAGCTTTCTTT. Residues: CASSYLGLIGAEAFF.